Listed here is a single TCR beta chain. The antigen remains unidentified. Of the isolated RNA, all was reverse transcribed, and so the sequenced material was expressed TCRB transcripts. Clones were sequenced by immunoSEQ multiplex PCR, and TCRdb holds only the in-frame ones, with some missing. The table lists some 130,000 clones, around 10% of them singletons. The data were taken from a study of beta chain features in type 1 diabetes. Donors contributed one heparinised blood draw apiece, averaging about 100 mL. Study findings and constraints: Moderate yet significant TCRB CDR3 shortening was seen in Type 1 diabetes patients in all four CD4+ subsets.

The TCR sequence derives from a man in his thirties or forties with type 1 diabetes. The sample consisted of central memory CD4+ T cells from blood.

Here the CDR3 reads CASSPQPDNRGYTF. The CDR3 bases are TGTGCCAGCTCACCACAGCCGGACAATCGCGGCTACACCTTC. V gene TRBV18 combines with J gene TRBJ1-2, with D possibly TRBD1 on 5 matching bases. Germline V CDR1 and CDR2: KGHSH, LQKENI. The CDR3 contains 14 residues. V lost 1 base to trimming and J lost 8 bases, with 14 bases between them.